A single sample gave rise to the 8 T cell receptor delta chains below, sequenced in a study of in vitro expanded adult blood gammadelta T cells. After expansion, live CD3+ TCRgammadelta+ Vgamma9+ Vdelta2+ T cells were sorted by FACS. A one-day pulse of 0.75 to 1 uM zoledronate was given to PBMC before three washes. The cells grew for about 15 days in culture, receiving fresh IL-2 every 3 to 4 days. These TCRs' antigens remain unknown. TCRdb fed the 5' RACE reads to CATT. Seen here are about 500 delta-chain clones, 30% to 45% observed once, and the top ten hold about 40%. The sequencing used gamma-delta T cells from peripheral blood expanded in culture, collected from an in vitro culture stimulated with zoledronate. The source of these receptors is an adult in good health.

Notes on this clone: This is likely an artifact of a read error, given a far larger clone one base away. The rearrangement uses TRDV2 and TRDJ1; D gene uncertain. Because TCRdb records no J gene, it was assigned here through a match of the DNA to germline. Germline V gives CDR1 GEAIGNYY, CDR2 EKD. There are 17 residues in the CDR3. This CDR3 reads CAYDGVSPLYHTDKLIF. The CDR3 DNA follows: TGTGCCTATGACGGGGTATCTCCTCTTTACCACACCGATAAACTCATCTTT.

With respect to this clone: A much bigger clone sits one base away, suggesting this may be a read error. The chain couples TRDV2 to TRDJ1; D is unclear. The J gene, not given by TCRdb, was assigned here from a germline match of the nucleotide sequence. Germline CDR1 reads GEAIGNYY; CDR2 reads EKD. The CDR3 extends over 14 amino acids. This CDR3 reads CACDPVEYTDKLIF. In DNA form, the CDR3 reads TGTGCCTGTGACCCTGTGGAGTACACTGATAAACTCATCTTT.

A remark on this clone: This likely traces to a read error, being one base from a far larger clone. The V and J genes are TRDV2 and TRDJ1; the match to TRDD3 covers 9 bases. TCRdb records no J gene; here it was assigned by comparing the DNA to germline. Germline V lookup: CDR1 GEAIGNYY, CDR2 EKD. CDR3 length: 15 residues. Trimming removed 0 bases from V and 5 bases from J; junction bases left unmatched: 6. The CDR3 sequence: CACDTLGDEADKLIF. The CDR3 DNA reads TGTGCCTGTGACACCCTGGGGGATGAGGCTGATAAACTCATCTTT.

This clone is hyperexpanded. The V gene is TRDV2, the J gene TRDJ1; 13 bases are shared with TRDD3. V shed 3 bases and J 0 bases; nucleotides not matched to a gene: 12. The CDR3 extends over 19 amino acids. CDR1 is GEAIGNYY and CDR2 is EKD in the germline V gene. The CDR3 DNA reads TGTGCCTGTGACGATGTACTGGGGGATACGCCCGGGTACACCGATAAACTCATCTTT. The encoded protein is CACDDVLGDTPGYTDKLIF.

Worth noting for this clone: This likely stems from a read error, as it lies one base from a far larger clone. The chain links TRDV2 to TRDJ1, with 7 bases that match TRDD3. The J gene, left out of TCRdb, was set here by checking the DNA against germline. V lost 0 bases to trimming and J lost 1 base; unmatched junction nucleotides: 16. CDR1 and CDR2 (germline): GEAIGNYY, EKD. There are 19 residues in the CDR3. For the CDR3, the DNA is TGTGCCTGTGACACCGGACTGGGGTCCCGCAAGGGCCTCACCGATAAACTCATCTTT. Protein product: CACDTGLGSRKGLTDKLIF.

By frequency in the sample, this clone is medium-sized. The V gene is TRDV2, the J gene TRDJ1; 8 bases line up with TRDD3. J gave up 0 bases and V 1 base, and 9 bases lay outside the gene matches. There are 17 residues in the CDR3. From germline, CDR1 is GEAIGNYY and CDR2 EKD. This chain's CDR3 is CACDTVGAGGNTDKLIF. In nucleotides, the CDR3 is TGTGCCTGTGACACGGTCGGTGCTGGGGGAAACACCGATAAACTCATCTTT.

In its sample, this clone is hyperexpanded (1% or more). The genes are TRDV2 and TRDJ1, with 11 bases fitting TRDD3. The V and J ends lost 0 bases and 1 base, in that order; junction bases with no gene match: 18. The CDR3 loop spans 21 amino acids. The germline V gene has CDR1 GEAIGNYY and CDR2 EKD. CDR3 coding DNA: TGTGCCTGTGACACCGTTTACGTCTCGTCTGGGGGATACCGTGGCACCGATAAACTCATCTTT. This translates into CACDTVYVSSGGYRGTDKLIF.

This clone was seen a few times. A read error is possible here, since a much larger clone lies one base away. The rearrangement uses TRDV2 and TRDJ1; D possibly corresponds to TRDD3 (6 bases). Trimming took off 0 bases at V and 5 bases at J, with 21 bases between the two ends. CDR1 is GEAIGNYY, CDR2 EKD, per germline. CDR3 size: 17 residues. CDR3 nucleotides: TGTGCCTGTGACACCCTGGGGAACCAGGGGGGCACTGATAAACTCATCTTT. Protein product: CACDTLGNQGGTDKLIF.